This T cell receptor beta chain was captured in a study of T cells after yellow fever vaccination. MiXCR, run by TCRdb on the 5' RACE reads, gives a single entry per CDR3 protein. The table lists 300,000 to 400,000 distinct CDR3 sequences, about 9.5% of them singletons, with about a sixth in the top ten. The CDR3 has 18 amino acids. Germline V gives CDR1 MNHEY, CDR2 SVGEGT. The trim removed 5 bases at V and 1 base at J, leaving 13 bases unmatched. The chain recombines TRBV6-2 or TRBV6-3 with TRBJ2-4, with 8 nucleotides matching TRBD2. The material was PBMCs, obtained on the day of the first yellow fever vaccination. This clonotype was obtained from a man aged 18 to 35 who received the YFV17D yellow fever vaccine. The CDR3 sequence is CASSRPPYGGAAKNIQYF. As DNA, the CDR3 is TGTGCCAGCAGTCGCCCGCCCTACGGGGGGGCGGCCAAAAACATTCAGTACTTC.